This TCR beta chain was recorded in a study of T cell responses to AZD1222 COVID-19 vaccine. Findings of the study overall: Seropositive AZD1222 recipients at baseline numbered only six or seven.

Of note for this clone: As yet, its antigen is unknown.

TCRdb keeps only in-frame clones here, not all; method: immunoSEQ multiplex PCR. The profile shows some 180,000 clones, approximately 90% of them singletons. The V gene's germline CDR1 is SGHKS and CDR2 YYEKEE (reference sequence). This CDR3 contains 17 residues. V lost 2 bases to trimming and J lost 0 bases, with 17 bases between them. The receptor's source is an adult who received the AZD1222 COVID-19 vaccine. The specimen was peripheral blood, collected 28 days after the second AZD1222 dose. The chain uses TRBV5-5 and TRBJ1-1; maybe TRBD1 (6 bases). The CDR3 region is CASSLVNHGQLNTEAFF. The DNA of the CDR3 is TGTGCCAGCAGCTTAGTAAATCATGGACAGCTGAACACTGAAGCTTTCTTT.